The T cell receptor (beta chain) under discussion was sequenced for a study of T cell responses to AZD1222 COVID-19 vaccine (dated by TCRdb to 2020 to 2023). Regarding the research as a whole: A total of approximately 240 trial participants underwent TCR sequencing, of whom 207 had received two doses of AZD1222 and some 25 had received two doses of the MenACWY control vaccine. Trial participants were enrolled by age into 18-55, 56-69 and 70-plus year subgroups, with approximately 150, 30 and 60 TCR-sequenced participants respectively. Results the study describes overall, beyond this receptor: Because no day 14 peak-response samples were available, the repertoires could be characterized only after the peak T cell response. Vaccine-associated CD4 TCRs spanned the whole spike protein, with dominant responses in regions 160-218 and 743-854. In the small 56-69-year group, the increase in depth fell short of significance, most likely because of low power. Spike-specific TCR breadth and depth rose significantly after two AZD1222 doses compared with day 0 and with MenACWY recipients. Participants were mostly white British and included more females than males, and it was suggested by the authors that clonal diversity may have been underestimated. Conclusions about previously exposed vaccinees are limited because only a handful of AZD1222 recipients were SARS-CoV-2 seropositive at baseline. Nearly half of unique spike-specific TCRs reportedly recognized epitopes outside regions mutated in the B.1.351 and B.1.1.7 variants.

A word on this clone: Its antigen is not yet known. Base qualities were left out, and no much larger clone turns up one base away.

The CDR3 regions of human TCRbeta chains were subjected to immunosequencing. As for the original processing: Repertoire TCRs were checked for matches against a reference library of SARS-CoV-2-specific TCRs that had been generated using the MIRA antigen-specificity platform. Breadth was defined as the fraction of unique TCRs that were SARS-CoV-2-associated. Depth was defined as the fraction of total T cells that were SARS-CoV-2-associated. Using the MIRA data, each spike-specific TCR was assigned both to the spike region to which the TCR was reactive and to a CD4 or CD8 class. Log10-transformed breadth and depth values were compared by one-way ANOVA with Sidak's multiple comparisons tests. What TCRdb holds here is the immuneACCESS table cut down to in-frame rearrangements. Part of the clones is not present; checked against another copy, under half of the missing clones reflect an unresolved V gene, and the others are unexplained. From that table come the V and J calls and clone size; the DNA was used to work out D and trimming. Here the sample has 89,000 or so clones; just over 90% occur a single time. 11% of the sample lies in the top ten.

The time point label for this specimen denotes: about 28 days (+/-7) after the second vaccine dose. AZD1222 recipients whose second dose came at about 4 weeks and those whose second dose came at about 12 weeks were combined into one group, since spike-specific TCR depth and breadth did not differ between the two schedules. Samples from vaccinated people were obtained from the UK trials COV001 and COV002, which included a single-blind randomized controlled phase 2/3 trial of AZD1222 (ChAdOx1 nCoV-19) in healthy adults. For TCRbeta chain sequencing, PBMC samples were collected from trial participants at day 0 and at day 28 after the second dose. The junction shows trimming of 7 bases on V and 2 bases on J, and the gene matches do not reach 2 bases of it. Its CDR3 holds 13 amino acids, cysteine through phenylalanine. The retained sequence is limited to the CDR3, 39 bases, with the frame set at the first base. For CDR1 and CDR2, the germline V gene (reference sequence) lists PRHDT and FYEKMQ.

This sequence uses TRBV13 and TRBJ1-2; 9 of the junction bases match TRBD1. The receptor was derived from an adult who received the AZD1222 COVID-19 vaccine. The sequenced sample was peripheral blood, obtained 28 days after the second AZD1222 dose. The CDR3 amino acid sequence is: CASIGTGNYGYTF. The base sequence is TGTGCCAGCATAGGGACAGGGAACTATGGCTACACCTTC.